By sample fraction, the clone carrying this T cell receptor beta chain is medium-sized. Its cognate antigen is unknown. This entry comes from a study of neurological immune-mediated disorders. Overall study results and limits: Private repertoires in all groups were suggested, as expanded clones shared no CDR3 amino acid sequences across subjects.

The cDNA was produced through 5'RACE with 10-nucleotide random UMIs. TCRdb reprocessed the 5' RACE reads with MiXCR, giving one entry per CDR3 protein. Of 60,000 to 90,000 distinct CDR3 sequences in the sample, 10% to 13% were seen once. The time point denotes: longitudinal time-point 1 (baseline). The unsorted libraries originated from 2 million PBMCs kept at -80 C. This receptor was taken from a young man in good health. Sequences were obtained from PBMCs.

The CDR3 nucleotides read TGTGCCAGCAGTTTAGATTACAGGGTAGGAAATCAGCCCCAGCATTTT. As protein: CASSLDYRVGNQPQHF. The rearrangement uses TRBV12-3 or TRBV12-4 and TRBJ1-5; possibly TRBD1 for D (6 bases). This CDR3 comprises 16 residues. V was pared by 1 base and J by 4 bases, with 14 bases between.